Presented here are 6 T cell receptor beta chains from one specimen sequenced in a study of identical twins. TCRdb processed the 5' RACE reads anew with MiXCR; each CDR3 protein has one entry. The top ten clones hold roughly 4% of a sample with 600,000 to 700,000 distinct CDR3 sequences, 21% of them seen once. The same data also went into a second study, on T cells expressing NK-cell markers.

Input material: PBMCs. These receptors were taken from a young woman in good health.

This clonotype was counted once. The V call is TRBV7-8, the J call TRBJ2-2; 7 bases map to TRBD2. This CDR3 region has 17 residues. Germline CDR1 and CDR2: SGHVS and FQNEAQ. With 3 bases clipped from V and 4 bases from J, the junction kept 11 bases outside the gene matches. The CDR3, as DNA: TGTGCCAGCAGCTTTCTCCGGACGACTAGCAGCACCGGGGAGCTGTTTTTT. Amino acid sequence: CASSFLRTTSSTGELFF.

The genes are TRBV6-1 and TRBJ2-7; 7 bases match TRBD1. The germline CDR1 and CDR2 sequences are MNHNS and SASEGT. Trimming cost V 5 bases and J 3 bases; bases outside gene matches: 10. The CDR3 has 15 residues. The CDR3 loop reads CASSPYRGSNYEQYF. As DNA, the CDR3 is TGTGCCAGCAGTCCTTACAGGGGTTCTAACTACGAGCAGTACTTC.

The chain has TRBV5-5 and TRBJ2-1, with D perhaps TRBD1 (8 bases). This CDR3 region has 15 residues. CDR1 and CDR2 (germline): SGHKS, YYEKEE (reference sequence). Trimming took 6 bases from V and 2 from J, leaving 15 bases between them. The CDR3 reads CASTIQGGAYNEQFF. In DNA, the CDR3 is TGTGCCAGCACCATACAGGGGGGGGCCTACAATGAGCAGTTCTTC. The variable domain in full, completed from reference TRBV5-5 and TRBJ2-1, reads DAGVTQSPTHLIKTRGQQVTLRCSPISGHKSVSWYQQVLGQGPQFIFQYYEKEERGRGNFPDRFSARQFPNYSSELNVNALLLGDSALYLCASTIQGGAYNEQFFGPGTRLTVL.

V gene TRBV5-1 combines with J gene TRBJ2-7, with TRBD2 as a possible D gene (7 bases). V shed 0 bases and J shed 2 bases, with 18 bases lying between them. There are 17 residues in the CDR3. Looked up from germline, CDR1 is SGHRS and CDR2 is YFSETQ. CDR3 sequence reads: CASSLEWAGGGAYEQYF. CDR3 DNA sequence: TGCGCCAGCAGCTTGGAATGGGCCGGCGGGGGCGCCTACGAGCAGTACTTC.

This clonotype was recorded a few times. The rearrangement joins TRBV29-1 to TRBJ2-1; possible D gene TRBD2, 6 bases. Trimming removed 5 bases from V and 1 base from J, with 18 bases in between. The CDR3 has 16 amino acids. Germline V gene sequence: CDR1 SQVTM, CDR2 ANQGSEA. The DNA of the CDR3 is TGCAGCGTTTATCTTAGACTAGTAAGATCCTACAATGAGCAGTTCTTC. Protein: CSVYLRLVRSYNEQFF.

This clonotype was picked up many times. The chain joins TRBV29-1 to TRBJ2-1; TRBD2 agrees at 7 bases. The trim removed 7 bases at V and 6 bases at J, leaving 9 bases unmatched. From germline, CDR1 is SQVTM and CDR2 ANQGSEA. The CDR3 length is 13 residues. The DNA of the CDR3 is TGCAGCGGGGTGAAGGGAGGGCCCAATGAGCAGTTCTTC. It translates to CSGVKGGPNEQFF.